This T cell receptor beta chain appears in the sequencing data of a study of OX40 agonist ivuxolimab in advanced cancers. Looking at the study overall: Patients were dosed with the agonistic anti-OX40 (CD134) antibody ivuxolimab.

The V end was cut by 8 bases, the J end by 1 base, with 11 bases between. CDR3 size: 13 residues. Germline CDR1 and CDR2: SNHLY and FYNNEI. Findings and caveats of the study: Partial responders at 0.1-3.0 mg/kg showed near-lowest clonal expansion.

TCRdb's copy holds only in-frame clones and misses some; the assay was immunoSEQ multiplex PCR. The data contain about 30,000 clones, around 79% of them seen just once; the ten biggest clones take up approximately 11%. Turning to this clone: Antigen unknown. Other nucleotide sequences from this sample produce the same CDR3.

The J gene is TRBJ1-1, the V gene TRBV2; the D is unclear. The sequence was obtained from an adult with an advanced solid tumor such as melanoma, head and neck, liver or kidney cancer. The specimen was CD4+ or CD8+ T cells sorted from blood, collected in a trial of the OX40 agonist ivuxolimab. The CDR3 loop reads CASSELENTEAFF. CDR3 coding DNA: TGTGCCAGCTCCGAACTAGAGAACACTGAAGCTTTCTTT.